Included here is one T cell receptor (beta chain) sequence, with context. Profiled with immunoSEQ multiplex PCR; TCRdb holds only in-frame clones, not every one. This repertoire shows approximately 220,000 clones, nearly 90% found once; its top ten account for approximately 4.3%. The cohort comprised adults aged about 18 to 90 years residing in about two dozen US areas. Grouping used clinical history reported by participants in a survey and questionnaire. The sample belongs to a study of blood T cell repertoires in COVID-19. CDR1 and CDR2 from the germline V gene are MNHNS and SASEGT. The CDR3 consists of 11 residues. V was trimmed by 3 bases and J by 4 bases, leaving 4 bases between them.

The gene calls are TRBV6-1 and TRBJ2-7; D is uncertain. This TCR was sampled from a woman under 40 with acute COVID-19. Source material: PBMCs or T cells enriched from blood (not recorded which). The chain's CDR3 is CASSDRYEQYF. The CDR3 DNA reads TGTGCCAGCAGTGACAGGTACGAGCAGTACTTC.